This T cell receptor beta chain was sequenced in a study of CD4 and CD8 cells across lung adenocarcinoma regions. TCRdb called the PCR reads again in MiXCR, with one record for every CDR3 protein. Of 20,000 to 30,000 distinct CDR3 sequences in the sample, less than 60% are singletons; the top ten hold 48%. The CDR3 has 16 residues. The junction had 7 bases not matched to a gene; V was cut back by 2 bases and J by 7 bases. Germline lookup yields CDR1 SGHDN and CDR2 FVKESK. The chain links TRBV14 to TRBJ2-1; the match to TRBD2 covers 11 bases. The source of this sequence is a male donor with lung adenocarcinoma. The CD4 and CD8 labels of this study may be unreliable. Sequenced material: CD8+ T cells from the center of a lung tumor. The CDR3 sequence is CASSQLAGGLRNEQFF. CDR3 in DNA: TGTGCCAGCAGCCAACTAGCGGGAGGATTGAGGAATGAGCAGTTCTTC.